These 20 T cell receptor beta chains share one sample of origin, sequenced in a study of T-cell reconstitution after alpha-beta-depleted transplantation in children. Unique molecular identifiers were incorporated when the TCRbeta library was constructed. One entry per CDR3 protein results from TCRdb running MiXCR on the PCR reads. The repertoire holds about 980,000 distinct CDR3 sequences, with less than 30% as singletons. Sample: PBMCs, mostly from graft donor cells, taken 360 days after TCRalphabeta/CD19-depleted stem cell transplant. The receptors here all came from a boy less than two years old who had a stem cell transplant for SCID, so the T cells may come from the graft donor.

A few counts support this clonotype. This rearrangement joins TRBV6-1 to TRBJ2-4, with D perhaps matching TRBD1 (5 bases). Germline V gene data show CDR1 as MNHNS and CDR2 as SASEGT. CDR3 length: 15 residues. The V gene lost 5 bases and the J gene lost 3 bases, with 14 bases spanning the gap. The CDR3 protein is CASSNPGYGKNIQYF. The CDR3 nucleotides read TGTGCCAGCAGTAATCCAGGGTACGGCAAAAACATTCAGTACTTC.

The V and J genes are TRBV18 and TRBJ2-3; D may correspond to TRBD1 or TRBD2 (5 bases each). Looked up from germline, CDR1 is KGHSH and CDR2 is LQKENI. Between the trimmed V and J ends, which lost 1 base and 2 bases, there was a span of 19 bases. The CDR3 has 18 residues. The CDR3 sequence: CASSPLFAAGANTDTQYF. CDR3 nucleotide sequence: TGTGCCAGCTCACCACTTTTCGCTGCCGGGGCAAACACAGATACGCAGTATTTT.

V is TRBV20-1 and J is TRBJ2-7; 8 positions match TRBD1. The CDR3 contains 14 residues. Trimming cost V 3 bases and J 2 bases; bases outside gene matches: 6. Germline V gene lookup returns CDR1 DFQATT and CDR2 SNEGSKA (reference sequence). CDR3 coding DNA: TGCAGTGCTAGCGTCGAGGACAGGGCCTACGAGCAGTACTTC. Protein: CSASVEDRAYEQYF.

This sequence joins TRBV7-6 and TRBJ2-5, with D possibly TRBD1 on 6 matching bases. CDR1 is SGHVS, CDR2 FNYEAQ, per germline. The CDR3 covers 15 residues. The V gene lost 2 bases and the J gene lost 5 bases, with 15 bases spanning the gap. The CDR3 nucleotides read TGTGCCAGCAGCTTAAATATAAACCAGGGGGAGACCCAGTACTTC. Translated, it gives CASSLNINQGETQYF.

J is TRBJ2-7 and V is TRBV2; a weak D match, TRBD1 (5 bases). Trimming stripped 4 bases from V and 5 bases from J, with 15 bases between. The CDR3 contains 14 residues. Germline CDR1 reads SNHLY; CDR2 reads FYNNEI. This CDR3 reads CASSGGFQGHEQYF. Written as DNA, the CDR3 is TGTGCCAGCAGTGGAGGTTTCCAGGGCCACGAGCAGTACTTC.

This chain joins TRBV28 and TRBJ1-4, with 7 bases aligning to TRBD1. J was trimmed by 4 bases and V by 5 bases; bases with no gene match: 7. CDR1 MDHEN and CDR2 SYDVKM come from the germline V gene. The CDR3 spans 15 residues. CDR3 region: CASSPLDRVNEKLFF. The DNA for the CDR3 is TGTGCCAGCAGTCCCCTCGACAGGGTTAATGAAAAACTGTTTTTT.

This clonotype has at least ten counts. This chain uses TRBV7-6 with TRBJ2-5; D unclear. The CDR3 has 12 amino acids. V was clipped by 2 bases and J by 5 bases, with 6 bases between them. Per the germline V gene, CDR1 is SGHVS and CDR2 is FNYEAQ. CDR3 protein: CASSLMGETQYF. DNA for the CDR3: TGTGCCAGCAGCTTAATGGGTGAGACCCAGTACTTC.

The chain is built from TRBV25-1 and TRBJ2-1, with TRBD2 matching 8 bases. The CDR3 is made up of 14 amino acids. V shed 7 bases and J 3 bases; nucleotides not matched to a gene: 5. Germline-derived CDR1 and CDR2 are MGHDK and SYGVNS. The CDR3 spells CASTGTRGYNEQFF. Written as DNA, the CDR3 is TGTGCCAGCACTGGGACTAGGGGCTACAATGAGCAGTTCTTC.

The V and J genes are TRBV10-3 and TRBJ1-1, with D uncertain. V lost 3 bases to trimming and J lost 1 base, with 9 bases between them. Germline CDR1 ENHRY, CDR2 SYGVKD. CDR3 length equals 14 residues. The CDR3 spells CAISDGGRNTEAFF. DNA for the CDR3: TGTGCCATCAGTGACGGAGGGAGGAACACTGAAGCTTTCTTT.

In its sample, this clonotype was seen a few times. The J gene is TRBJ2-1, the V gene TRBV4-3, with 7 bases lining up with TRBD1. CDR1 is LGHNA, CDR2 YSLEER, per germline. Trimming took 0 bases from V and 5 from J; bases not matched to a gene: 1. There are 14 residues in the CDR3. The CDR3 protein is CASSQDGTDNEQFF. The CDR3 nucleotides are TGCGCCAGCAGCCAAGATGGGACAGACAATGAGCAGTTCTTC.

This clonotype has only a few counts. The chain recombines TRBV10-3 with TRBJ1-2; D perhaps matches TRBD1 (5 bases). This CDR3 contains 13 residues. V dropped 6 bases and J dropped 0 bases, with 8 bases sitting between them. Germline V gives CDR1 ENHRY, CDR2 SYGVKD. CDR3 in DNA: TGTGCCATCAGCAGGACAACTAACTATGGCTACACCTTC. The encoded protein is CAISRTTNYGYTF.

A few counts support this clonotype. The chain is built from TRBV20-1 and TRBJ2-2; weak D call: TRBD2 (6 bases). CDR1 is DFQATT, CDR2 SNEGSKA, per germline (reference sequence). This CDR3 has 17 amino acids. Trimming left V 3 bases short and J 3 bases short, with 20 bases between. In DNA form, the CDR3 reads TGCAGTGCTAGGAGCGCCCTGCGCGGGGTCGACACCGGGGAGCTGTTTTTT. Translated: CSARSALRGVDTGELFF.

This chain uses TRBV15 with TRBJ2-5; tentative D call: TRBD1 (6 bases). This CDR3 contains 15 residues. Trimming pared 5 bases from V and 3 bases from J, leaving 16 bases between. Per the germline V gene, CDR1 is LNHNV and CDR2 is YYDKDF (reference sequence). DNA for the CDR3: TGTGCCACCAGCGACAAACAGGGAAGGGAAGAGACCCAGTACTTC. Translated, it gives CATSDKQGREETQYF.

The chain recombines TRBV5-6 with TRBJ1-5; tentative D call: TRBD1 (5 bases). V was pared by 3 bases and J by 5 bases, with 9 bases between. The germline CDR1 and CDR2 sequences are SGHDT and YYEEEE. This CDR3 is built from 13 residues. The CDR3 coding sequence is TGTGCCAGCAGCTCAGGGCCCGATCAGCCCCAGCATTTT. Translated, it gives CASSSGPDQPQHF.

The chain carries TRBV5-1 and TRBJ2-7, with 9 bases matching TRBD1. This CDR3 comprises 16 residues. Germline CDR1 SGHRS, CDR2 YFSETQ. J lost 0 bases, V lost 1 base, and 5 bases had no gene match. The CDR3, as DNA: TGCGCCAGCAGCTTGTCTGGACAGGGGATCTCCTACGAGCAGTACTTC. This gives the protein CASSLSGQGISYEQYF.

This sequence joins TRBV5-1 and TRBJ2-3, with 8 bases identical to TRBD2. The ends lost 6 bases at V and 2 bases at J; junction bases unmatched: 14. The CDR3 has 17 amino acids. Germline V gene data show CDR1 as SGHRS and CDR2 as YFSETQ. CDR3 sequence: CASKRVGNSGNTDTQYF. CDR3 DNA sequence: TGCGCCAGCAAGCGGGTGGGGAATAGCGGGAACACAGATACGCAGTATTTT.

J is TRBJ2-7 and V is TRBV5-1; D might be TRBD1 or TRBD2, each matching 5 bases. Trimming took 3 bases from V and 2 from J, leaving 21 bases between them. CDR1 is SGHRS and CDR2 is YFSETQ in the germline V gene. The CDR3 runs 17 residues. CDR3 residues: CASSSRPGTDNTYEQYF. The CDR3 DNA follows: TGCGCCAGCAGCTCAAGACCCGGGACCGATAACACCTACGAGCAGTACTTC.

This clonotype occurred a few times. The genes are TRBV29-1 and TRBJ2-5; D gene uncertain. This CDR3 has 14 residues. V gave up 6 bases and J gave up 4 bases, with 18 bases separating them. Germline V lookup: CDR1 SQVTM, CDR2 ANQGSEA. The CDR3 DNA follows: TGCAGCGTCCACGGTAAAGCTCCTGGAGAGACCCAGTACTTC. Residues: CSVHGKAPGETQYF.

J is TRBJ2-7 and V is TRBV20-1, with D tentatively TRBD1 or TRBD2 (5 bases each). V lost 6 bases and J 3 bases, leaving 15 bases between the germline ends. The CDR3 sequence is 13 residues long. Germline V gene data show CDR1 as DFQATT and CDR2 as SNEGSKA (reference sequence). The CDR3 DNA is TGCAGTGCCCCTGGCGAGGGGAGCTACGAGCAGTACTTC. This sequence encodes CSAPGEGSYEQYF.

V usage is TRBV3-1 and J usage is TRBJ2-5; maybe TRBD1 (5 bases). This CDR3 is 14 amino acids long. Looked up from germline, CDR1 is LGHDT and CDR2 is YNNKEL (reference sequence). V was shortened by 3 bases and J by 3 bases, with 11 bases between the two germline ends. CDR3 coding DNA: TGTGCCAGCAGCCAGAACCTACAGGAAGAGACCCAGTACTTC. Translated, it gives CASSQNLQEETQYF.